A selection of T cell receptor beta chains follows, all from one sample in a study of metastatic and nonmetastatic thyroid tumors. TCRdb re-analyzed the PCR reads through MiXCR. The sample consists of some 20,000 clones, about 35% of them appearing once. The sample taken for sequencing was tumor tissue. Receptors were obtained from a female donor with papillary thyroid cancer or a benign thyroid nodule (not recorded which). Some clones in this sample may be carry-over from other donors' samples. The CDR3 runs from the conserved cysteine through the conserved F or W. Clone size is stated in some rows and not others, as once, few, many or a class when expanded.

abundance: .; v_gene: TRBV9; j_gene: TRBJ2-1; CDR3aa: CAAQDSGNFGEQFF
abundance: .; v_gene: TRBV5-8; j_gene: TRBJ1-2; CDR3aa: CASSLALPRLTF
abundance: .; v_gene: TRBV20-1; j_gene: TRBJ1-1; CDR3aa: CSARDRQGTEAFF
abundance: .; v_gene: TRBV20-1; j_gene: TRBJ1-5; CDR3aa: CSAVRDGDFPPQHF
abundance: .; v_gene: TRBV6-1; j_gene: TRBJ1-1; CDR3aa: CASKARPAQNTEAFF
abundance: few; v_gene: TRBV7-6; j_gene: TRBJ1-1; CDR3aa: CASSLEAVNTEAFF
abundance: .; v_gene: TRBV6-1; j_gene: TRBJ2-1; CDR3aa: CASSPGDIFDEQFF
abundance: .; v_gene: TRBV18; j_gene: TRBJ1-1; CDR3aa: CASSPVGQGLAFF
abundance: few; v_gene: TRBV6-1; j_gene: TRBJ1-2; CDR3aa: CASSESGTGGGYGYTF
abundance: .; v_gene: TRBV20-1; j_gene: TRBJ2-3; CDR3aa: CSAQIPAGGTDTQYF
abundance: .; v_gene: TRBV10-2; j_gene: TRBJ2-1; CDR3aa: CASSESRTGQFF
abundance: .; v_gene: TRBV11-3; j_gene: TRBJ2-1; CDR3aa: CASSLDSRRNEQFF
abundance: .; v_gene: TRBV12-3/TRBV12-4; j_gene: TRBJ1-1; CDR3aa: CASRTGGNTEAFF
abundance: once; v_gene: TRBV18; j_gene: TRBJ1-1; CDR3aa: CASSPRVGGFNTEAFF
abundance: .; v_gene: TRBV28; j_gene: TRBJ1-2; CDR3aa: CASSGQGGGVGGYTF
abundance: .; v_gene: TRBV13; j_gene: TRBJ2-7; CDR3aa: CASSPPGLAGYEQYF
abundance: large; v_gene: TRBV29-1; j_gene: TRBJ1-5; CDR3aa: CSVEEGDQPQHF
abundance: few; v_gene: TRBV2; j_gene: TRBJ2-6; CDR3aa: CASSWDSGANVLTF
abundance: .; v_gene: TRBV4-3; j_gene: TRBJ2-7; CDR3aa: CASSQDSLGLAGTYEQYF
abundance: .; v_gene: TRBV28; j_gene: TRBJ2-6; CDR3aa: CASSGYAGTGNSTGANVLTF
abundance: few; v_gene: TRBV6-1; j_gene: TRBJ1-2; CDR3aa: CASTLGQGSGYTF
abundance: .; v_gene: TRBV6-1; j_gene: TRBJ1-6; CDR3aa: CASRPGPPTLHF
abundance: .; v_gene: TRBV20-1; j_gene: TRBJ2-1; CDR3aa: CSVPAGLANNEQFF
abundance: once; v_gene: TRBV30; j_gene: TRBJ1-2; CDR3aa: CAWRKGASNYGYTF
abundance: .; v_gene: TRBV19; j_gene: TRBJ2-5; CDR3aa: CATGGVTVQTQYF
abundance: .; v_gene: TRBV28; j_gene: TRBJ1-5; CDR3aa: CASSPANQPQHF
abundance: .; v_gene: TRBV5-1; j_gene: TRBJ1-6; CDR3aa: CASSLGLQNSPLHF
abundance: .; v_gene: TRBV24-1; j_gene: TRBJ2-2; CDR3aa: CATSDSRFADTGELFF
abundance: few; v_gene: TRBV12-3/TRBV12-4; j_gene: TRBJ2-1; CDR3aa: CASSLRMYNEQFF
abundance: .; v_gene: TRBV6-1; j_gene: TRBJ2-2; CDR3aa: CASSEGDTGELFF
abundance: .; v_gene: TRBV7-9; j_gene: TRBJ2-2; CDR3aa: CASSRGTSNTGELFF
abundance: .; v_gene: TRBV20-1; j_gene: TRBJ1-5; CDR3aa: CSARGGTGGGQPQHF
abundance: .; v_gene: TRBV11-2; j_gene: TRBJ2-1; CDR3aa: CASSLGSWRTGDEQFF
abundance: .; v_gene: TRBV20-1; j_gene: TRBJ2-3; CDR3aa: CSAAPASGRSTDTQYF
abundance: .; v_gene: TRBV7-2; j_gene: TRBJ1-1; CDR3aa: CASSSARQGNTEAFF
abundance: .; v_gene: TRBV9; j_gene: TRBJ2-2; CDR3aa: CASSTRTSADTGELFF
abundance: .; v_gene: TRBV11-2; j_gene: TRBJ2-2; CDR3aa: CASSLEVVWEDTGELFF
abundance: few; v_gene: TRBV20-1; j_gene: TRBJ1-5; CDR3aa: CSARIQGAGQPQHF
abundance: .; v_gene: TRBV5-8; j_gene: TRBJ2-2; CDR3aa: CASSLELAGTGELFF
abundance: .; v_gene: TRBV6-1; j_gene: TRBJ2-5; CDR3aa: CASRRDLQETQYF
abundance: .; v_gene: TRBV28; j_gene: TRBJ2-1; CDR3aa: CASSLWADNEQFF
abundance: few; v_gene: TRBV12-3/TRBV12-4; j_gene: TRBJ2-3; CDR3aa: CASSPTGGFDTQYF
abundance: .; v_gene: TRBV2; j_gene: TRBJ2-1; CDR3aa: CASSEVAGVIYNEQFF
abundance: few; v_gene: TRBV6-1; j_gene: TRBJ2-5; CDR3aa: CASGGGHAGRGETQYF
abundance: few; v_gene: TRBV28; j_gene: TRBJ2-7; CDR3aa: CASRGVFEQYF
abundance: few; v_gene: TRBV27; j_gene: TRBJ2-6; CDR3aa: CARAHSGANVLTF
abundance: .; v_gene: TRBV5-1; j_gene: TRBJ2-1; CDR3aa: CASNPGGGDYNEQFF
abundance: many; v_gene: TRBV28; j_gene: TRBJ1-5; CDR3aa: CASSLGRSHQPQHF
abundance: .; v_gene: TRBV30; j_gene: TRBJ1-1; CDR3aa: CAWSLGGTEAFF
abundance: few; v_gene: TRBV27; j_gene: TRBJ2-1; CDR3aa: CASSRWDYKAIPTDQFF
abundance: few; v_gene: TRBV2; j_gene: TRBJ1-1; CDR3aa: CASNAGPMNTEAFF
abundance: .; v_gene: TRBV12-3/TRBV12-4; j_gene: TRBJ2-5; CDR3aa: CASRGETQYF
abundance: .; v_gene: TRBV2; j_gene: TRBJ2-3; CDR3aa: CASRGLLGGQKMTDTQYF
abundance: .; v_gene: TRBV4-1; j_gene: TRBJ1-4; CDR3aa: CASSQDGATNEKLFF